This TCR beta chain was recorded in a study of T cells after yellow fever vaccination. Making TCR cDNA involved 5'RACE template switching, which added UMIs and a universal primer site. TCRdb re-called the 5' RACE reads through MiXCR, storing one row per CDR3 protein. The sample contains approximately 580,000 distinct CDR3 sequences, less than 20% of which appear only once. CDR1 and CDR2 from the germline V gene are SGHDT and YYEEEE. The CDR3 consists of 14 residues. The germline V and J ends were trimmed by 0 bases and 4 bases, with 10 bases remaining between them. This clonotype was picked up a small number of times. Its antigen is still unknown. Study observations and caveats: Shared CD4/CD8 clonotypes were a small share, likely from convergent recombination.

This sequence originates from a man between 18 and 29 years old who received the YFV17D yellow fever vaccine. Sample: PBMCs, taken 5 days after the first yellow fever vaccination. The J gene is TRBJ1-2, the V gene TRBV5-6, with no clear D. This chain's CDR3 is CASSLVRRVYGYTF. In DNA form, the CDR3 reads TGTGCCAGCAGCTTGGTGCGAAGGGTCTATGGCTACACCTTC.